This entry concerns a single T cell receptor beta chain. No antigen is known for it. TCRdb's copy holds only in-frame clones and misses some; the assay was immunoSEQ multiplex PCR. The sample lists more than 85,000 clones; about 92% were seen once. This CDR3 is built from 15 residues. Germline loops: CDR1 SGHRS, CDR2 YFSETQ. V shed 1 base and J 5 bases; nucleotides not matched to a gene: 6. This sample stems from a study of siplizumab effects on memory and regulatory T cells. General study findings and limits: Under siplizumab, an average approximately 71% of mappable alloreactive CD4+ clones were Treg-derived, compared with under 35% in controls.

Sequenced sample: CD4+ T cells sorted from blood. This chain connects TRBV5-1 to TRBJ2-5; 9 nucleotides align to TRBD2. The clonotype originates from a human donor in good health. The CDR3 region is CASSLSSGTVETQYF. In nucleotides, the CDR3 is TGCGCCAGCAGCTTGTCTAGCGGGACCGTGGAGACCCAGTACTTC.